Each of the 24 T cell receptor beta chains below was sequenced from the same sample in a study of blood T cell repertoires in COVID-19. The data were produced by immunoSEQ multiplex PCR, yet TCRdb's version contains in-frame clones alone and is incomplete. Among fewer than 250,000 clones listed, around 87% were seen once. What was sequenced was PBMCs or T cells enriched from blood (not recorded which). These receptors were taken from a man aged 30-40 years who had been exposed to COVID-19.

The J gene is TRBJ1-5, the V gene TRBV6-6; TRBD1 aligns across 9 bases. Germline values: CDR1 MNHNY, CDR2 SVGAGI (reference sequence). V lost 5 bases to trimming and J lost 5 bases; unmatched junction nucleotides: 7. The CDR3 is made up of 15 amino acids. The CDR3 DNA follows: TGTGCCAGCAGTACGGGACAGGGAGGTTATCAGCCCCAGCATTTT. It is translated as CASSTGQGGYQPQHF.

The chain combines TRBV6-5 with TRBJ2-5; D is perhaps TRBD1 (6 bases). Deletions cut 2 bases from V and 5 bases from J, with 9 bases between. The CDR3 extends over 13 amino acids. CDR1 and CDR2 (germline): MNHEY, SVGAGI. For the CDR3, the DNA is TGTGCCAGCAGTTACACCCAGGGGGAGACCCAGTACTTC. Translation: CASSYTQGETQYF.

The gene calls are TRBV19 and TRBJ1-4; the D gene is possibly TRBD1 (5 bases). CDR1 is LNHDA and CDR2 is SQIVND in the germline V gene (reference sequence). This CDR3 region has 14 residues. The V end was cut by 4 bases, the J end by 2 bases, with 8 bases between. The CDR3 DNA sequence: TGTGCCAGTAGTACACAGGCGACTAATGAAAAACTGTTTTTT. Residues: CASSTQATNEKLFF.

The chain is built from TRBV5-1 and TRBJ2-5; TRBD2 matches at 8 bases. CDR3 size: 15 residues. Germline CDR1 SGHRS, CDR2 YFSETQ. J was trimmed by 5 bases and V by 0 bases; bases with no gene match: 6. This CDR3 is CASSLDAGGWETQYF. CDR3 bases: TGCGCCAGCAGCTTGGATGCGGGGGGATGGGAGACCCAGTACTTC.

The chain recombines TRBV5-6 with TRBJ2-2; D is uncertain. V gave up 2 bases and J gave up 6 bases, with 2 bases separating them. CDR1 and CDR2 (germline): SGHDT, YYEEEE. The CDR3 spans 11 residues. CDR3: CASSFSGELFF. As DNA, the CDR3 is TGTGCCAGCAGCTTCTCCGGGGAGCTGTTTTTT.

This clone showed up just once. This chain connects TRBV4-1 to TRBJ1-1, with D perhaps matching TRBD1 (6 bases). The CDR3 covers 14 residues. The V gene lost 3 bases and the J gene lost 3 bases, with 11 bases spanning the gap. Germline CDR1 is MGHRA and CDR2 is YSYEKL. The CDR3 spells CASSQRQDYTEAFF. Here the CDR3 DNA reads TGCGCCAGCAGCCAGAGACAGGACTACACTGAAGCTTTCTTT.

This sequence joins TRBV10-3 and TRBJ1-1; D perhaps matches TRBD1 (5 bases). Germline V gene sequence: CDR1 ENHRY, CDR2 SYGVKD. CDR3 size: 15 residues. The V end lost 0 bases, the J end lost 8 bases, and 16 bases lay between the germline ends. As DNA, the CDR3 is TGTGCCATCAGTGAGTCGCATGGCCAATGGGGCGAAGCTTTCTTT. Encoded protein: CAISESHGQWGEAFF.

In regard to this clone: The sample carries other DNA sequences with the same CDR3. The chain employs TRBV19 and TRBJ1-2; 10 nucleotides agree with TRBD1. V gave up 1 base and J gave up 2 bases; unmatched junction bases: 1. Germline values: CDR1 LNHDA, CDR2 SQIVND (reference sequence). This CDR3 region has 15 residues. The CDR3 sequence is CASSIGGQGNYGYTF. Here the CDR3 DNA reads TGTGCCAGTAGTATAGGGGGACAGGGGAACTATGGCTACACCTTC. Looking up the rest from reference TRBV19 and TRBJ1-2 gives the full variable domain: DGGITQSPKYLFRKEGQNVTLSCEQNLNHDAMYWYRQDPGQGLRLIYYSQIVNDFQKGDIAEGYSVSREKKESFPLTVTSAQKNPTAFYLCASSIGGQGNYGYTFGSGTRLTVV.

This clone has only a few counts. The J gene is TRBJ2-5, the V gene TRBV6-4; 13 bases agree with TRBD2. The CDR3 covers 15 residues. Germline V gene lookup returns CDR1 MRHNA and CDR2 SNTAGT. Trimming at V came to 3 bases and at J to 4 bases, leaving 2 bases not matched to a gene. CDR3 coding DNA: TGTGCCAGCAGTGAACTAGCGGGGGGGCCAGAGACCCAGTACTTC. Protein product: CASSELAGGPETQYF.

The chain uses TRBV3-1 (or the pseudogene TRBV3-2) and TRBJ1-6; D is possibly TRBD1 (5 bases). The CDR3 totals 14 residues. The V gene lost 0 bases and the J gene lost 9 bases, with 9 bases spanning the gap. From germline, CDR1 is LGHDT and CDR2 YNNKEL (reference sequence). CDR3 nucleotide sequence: TGTGCCAGCAGCCAAGACGCAGGGCGTTCACCCCTCCACTTT. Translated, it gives CASSQDAGRSPLHF.

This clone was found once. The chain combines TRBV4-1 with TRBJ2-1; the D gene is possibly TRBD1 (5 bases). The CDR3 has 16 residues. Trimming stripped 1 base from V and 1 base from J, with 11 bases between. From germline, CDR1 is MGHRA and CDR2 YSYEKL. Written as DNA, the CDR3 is TGCGCCAGCAGCCAAGGGAGCAGGGTATCCTACAATGAGCAGTTCTTC. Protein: CASSQGSRVSYNEQFF.

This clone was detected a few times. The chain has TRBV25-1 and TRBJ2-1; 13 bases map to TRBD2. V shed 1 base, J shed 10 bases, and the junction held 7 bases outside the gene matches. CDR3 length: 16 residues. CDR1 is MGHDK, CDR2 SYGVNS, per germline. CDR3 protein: CASSEFTSGGAKEQFF. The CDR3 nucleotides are TGTGCCAGCAGTGAATTCACTAGCGGGGGGGCTAAAGAGCAGTTCTTC. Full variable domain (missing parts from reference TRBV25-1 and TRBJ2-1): EADIYQTPRYLVIGTGKKITLECSQTMGHDKMYWYQQDPGMELHLIHYSYGVNSTEKGDLSSESTVSRIRTEHFPLTLESARPSHTSQYLCASSEFTSGGAKEQFFGPGTRLTVL.

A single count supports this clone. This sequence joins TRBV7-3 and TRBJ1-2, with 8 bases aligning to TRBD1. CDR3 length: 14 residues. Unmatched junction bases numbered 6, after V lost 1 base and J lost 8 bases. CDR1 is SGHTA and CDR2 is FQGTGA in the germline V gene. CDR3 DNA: TGTGCCAGCAGCTTAAATGGGGCAGGGGGCGGCTACACCTTC. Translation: CASSLNGAGGGYTF.

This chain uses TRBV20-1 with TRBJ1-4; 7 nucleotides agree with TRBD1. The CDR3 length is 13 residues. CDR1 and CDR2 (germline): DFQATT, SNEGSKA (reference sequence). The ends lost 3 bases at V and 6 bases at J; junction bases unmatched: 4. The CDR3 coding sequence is TGCAGTGCTAGTTCAACAGGGGATGAAAAACTGTTTTTT. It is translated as CSASSTGDEKLFF.

The CDR3 region has the DNA TGTGCCAGCAGCTTTCGACTGGCCGGGGAGCTGTTTTTT. It is translated as CASSFRLAGELFF. V is TRBV13 and J is TRBJ2-2; D remains ambiguous. This CDR3 region has 13 residues. V was shortened by 3 bases and J by 6 bases, with 8 bases between the two germline ends. Germline CDR1 is PRHDT and CDR2 is FYEKMQ (reference sequence).

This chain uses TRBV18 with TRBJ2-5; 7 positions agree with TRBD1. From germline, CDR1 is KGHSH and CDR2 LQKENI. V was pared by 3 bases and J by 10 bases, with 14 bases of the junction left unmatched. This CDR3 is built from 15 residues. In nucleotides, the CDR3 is TGTGCCAGCTCACCTTCCGGACAGGACTCCAGCGGCCAGTACTTC. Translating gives CASSPSGQDSSGQYF.

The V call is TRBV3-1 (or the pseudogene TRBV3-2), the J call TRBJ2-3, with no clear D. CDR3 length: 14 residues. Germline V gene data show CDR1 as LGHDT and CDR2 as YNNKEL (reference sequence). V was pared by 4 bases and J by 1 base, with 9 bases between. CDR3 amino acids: CASSRIEGTDTQYF. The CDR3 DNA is TGTGCCAGCAGCCGTATAGAGGGCACAGATACGCAGTATTTT.

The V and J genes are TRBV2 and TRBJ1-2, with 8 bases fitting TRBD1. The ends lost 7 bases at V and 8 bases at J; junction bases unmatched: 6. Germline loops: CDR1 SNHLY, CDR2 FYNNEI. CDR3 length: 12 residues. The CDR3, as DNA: TGTGCCAGCACAGGGGGCTCACTAGGCTACACCTTC. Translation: CASTGGSLGYTF. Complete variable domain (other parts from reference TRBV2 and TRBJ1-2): EPEVTQTPSHQVTQMGQEVILRCVPISNHLYFYWYRQILGQKVEFLVSFYNNEISEKSEIFDDQFSVERPDGSNFTLKIRSTKLEDSAMYFCASTGGSLGYTFGSGTRLTVV.

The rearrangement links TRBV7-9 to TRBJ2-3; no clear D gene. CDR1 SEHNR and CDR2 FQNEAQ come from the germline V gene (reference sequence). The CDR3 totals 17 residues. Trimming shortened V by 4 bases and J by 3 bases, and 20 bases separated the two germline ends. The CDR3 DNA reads TGTGCCAGCAGCTCCTATAACCCCGAAATGAGGACAGATACGCAGTATTTT. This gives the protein CASSSYNPEMRTDTQYF.

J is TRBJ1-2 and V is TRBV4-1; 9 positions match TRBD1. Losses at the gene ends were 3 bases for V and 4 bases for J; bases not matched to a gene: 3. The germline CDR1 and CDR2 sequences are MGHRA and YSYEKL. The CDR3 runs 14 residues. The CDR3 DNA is TGCGCCAGCAGCCATGCGACAGGGGGCTATGGCTACACCTTC. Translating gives CASSHATGGYGYTF.

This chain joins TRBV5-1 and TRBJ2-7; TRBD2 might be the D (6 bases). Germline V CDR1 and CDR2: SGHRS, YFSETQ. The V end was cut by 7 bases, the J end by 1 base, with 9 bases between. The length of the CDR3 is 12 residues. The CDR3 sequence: CASAGTSYEQYF. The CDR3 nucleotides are TGCGCCAGCGCGGGGACGTCCTACGAGCAGTACTTC. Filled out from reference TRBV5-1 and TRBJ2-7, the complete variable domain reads KAGVTQTPRYLIKTRGQQVTLSCSPISGHRSVSWYQQTPGQGLQFLFEYFSETQRNKGNFPGRFSGRQFSNSRSEMNVSTLELGDSALYLCASAGTSYEQYFGPGTRLTVT.

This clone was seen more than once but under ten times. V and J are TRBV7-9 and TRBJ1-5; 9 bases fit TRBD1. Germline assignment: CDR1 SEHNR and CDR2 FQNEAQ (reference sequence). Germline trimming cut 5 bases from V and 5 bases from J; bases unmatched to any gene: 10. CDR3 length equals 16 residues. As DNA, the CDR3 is TGTGCCAGCAGCCCGCTTCCGGGACAGGGAGATCAGCCCCAGCATTTT. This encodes CASSPLPGQGDQPQHF.

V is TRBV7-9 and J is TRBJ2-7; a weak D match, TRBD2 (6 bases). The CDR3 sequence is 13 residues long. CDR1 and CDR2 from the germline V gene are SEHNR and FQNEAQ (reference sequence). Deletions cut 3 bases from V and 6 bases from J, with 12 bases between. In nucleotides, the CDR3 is TGTGCCAGCAGCTTTGACGCGCGGGGCGAGCAGTACTTC. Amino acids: CASSFDARGEQYF.

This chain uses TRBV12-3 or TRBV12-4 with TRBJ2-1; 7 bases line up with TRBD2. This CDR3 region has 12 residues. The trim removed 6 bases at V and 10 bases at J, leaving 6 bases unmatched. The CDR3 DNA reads TGTGCCAGCAGACCGGGGGGAAGGGAGCAGTTCTTC. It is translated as CASRPGGREQFF.